These T cell receptor beta chains were read from a single sample in a study of blood T cell repertoires in COVID-19. Assay: immunoSEQ multiplex PCR; the TCRdb copy retains only in-frame clones and omits some. The sample has about 34,000 clones, 70% to 80% seen once. The sample was peripheral blood. Every receptor here comes from a man aged 80 or over with acute or convalescent COVID-19. Each CDR3 is given with its conserved first and last residue. A D gene is named only where the DNA matches it firmly. Some rows mark clone size as missing; the rest say once, few, many or name a class of expanded clone.

j_gene: TRBJ2-1; abundance: NA; d_gene: NA; v_gene: TRBV6-5; CDR3aa: CASARGSEQFF; CDR3nt: TGTGCCAGCGCGAGGGGGTCTGAGCAGTTCTTC
j_gene: TRBJ1-4; abundance: few; d_gene: TRBD1; v_gene: TRBV2; CDR3aa: CASRQPGQDFRKLFF; CDR3nt: TGTGCCAGCAGGCAACCGGGACAGGATTTTCGAAAACTGTTTTTT
j_gene: TRBJ2-5; abundance: NA; d_gene: TRBD1; v_gene: TRBV5-1; CDR3aa: CASSTGTEGQTQYF; CDR3nt: TGCGCCAGCAGCACAGGGACAGAAGGGCAGACCCAGTACTTC
j_gene: TRBJ1-6; abundance: NA; d_gene: NA; v_gene: TRBV4-3; CDR3aa: CASSQDAGDGSPLHF; CDR3nt: TGCGCCAGCAGCCAAGATGCAGGTGATGGGTCACCCCTCCACTTT
j_gene: TRBJ2-5; abundance: NA; d_gene: NA; v_gene: TRBV6-6; CDR3aa: CASSPSGERGETQYF; CDR3nt: TGTGCCAGCAGTCCCAGCGGGGAAAGGGGGGAGACCCAGTACTTC
j_gene: TRBJ2-3; abundance: NA; d_gene: NA; v_gene: TRBV28; CDR3aa: CASSFVDIQDTQYF; CDR3nt: TGTGCCAGCAGTTTTGTGGACATTCAAGATACGCAGTATTTT
j_gene: TRBJ1-1; abundance: NA; d_gene: TRBD1; v_gene: TRBV27; CDR3aa: CASSPGYRGLTEAFF; CDR3nt: TGTGCCAGCAGCCCCGGATACAGGGGGCTCACTGAAGCTTTCTTT
j_gene: TRBJ2-3; abundance: NA; d_gene: TRBD2; v_gene: TRBV5-1; CDR3aa: CASSSRTSASTDTQYF; CDR3nt: TGCGCCAGCAGCTCCCGGACTAGCGCTAGCACAGATACGCAGTATTTT
j_gene: TRBJ2-3; abundance: NA; d_gene: TRBD2; v_gene: TRBV6-2/TRBV6-3; CDR3aa: CASSPGLAGGTDTQYF; CDR3nt: TGTGCCAGCAGTCCGGGACTAGCGGGGGGCACAGATACGCAGTATTTT
j_gene: TRBJ1-2; abundance: NA; d_gene: NA; v_gene: TRBV15; CDR3aa: CATSTRQTGAGYTF; CDR3nt: TGTGCCACCAGCACCCGCCAAACAGGTGCGGGCTACACCTTC
j_gene: TRBJ2-5; abundance: NA; d_gene: NA; v_gene: TRBV3-1/TRBV3-2; CDR3aa: CASSQDSQETQYF; CDR3nt: TGTGCCAGCAGCCAAGATAGTCAAGAGACCCAGTACTTC
j_gene: TRBJ2-7; abundance: once; d_gene: NA; v_gene: TRBV2; CDR3aa: CASSPSQRGTSQYF; CDR3nt: TGTGCCAGCAGCCCCAGCCAGAGGGGGACATCGCAGTACTTC
j_gene: TRBJ1-3; abundance: NA; d_gene: TRBD1; v_gene: TRBV2; CDR3aa: CASSGTGVGNTIYF; CDR3nt: TGTGCCAGCAGTGGGACAGGGGTTGGAAACACCATATATTTT
j_gene: TRBJ2-7; abundance: NA; d_gene: NA; v_gene: TRBV23-1; CDR3aa: CASSQSRQGMREQYF; CDR3nt: TGCGCCAGCAGTCAATCAAGGCAGGGAATGAGGGAGCAGTACTTC
j_gene: TRBJ2-5; abundance: NA; d_gene: NA; v_gene: TRBV5-5; CDR3aa: CASSLGRGYRGYF; CDR3nt: TGTGCCAGCAGCTTAGGCAGGGGCTATCGAGGGTACTTC
j_gene: TRBJ2-1; abundance: NA; d_gene: TRBD1; v_gene: TRBV14; CDR3aa: CASSLLRDSQYNEQFF; CDR3nt: TGTGCCAGCAGCCTACTCCGGGACAGCCAATACAATGAGCAGTTCTTC
j_gene: TRBJ1-2; abundance: once; d_gene: NA; v_gene: TRBV11-2; CDR3aa: CASSSPGRAASGYTF; CDR3nt: TGTGCCAGCAGCTCACCCGGCAGGGCCGCTTCGGGCTACACCTTC
j_gene: TRBJ2-7; abundance: NA; d_gene: TRBD2; v_gene: TRBV18; CDR3aa: CASSPSLAEFYEQYF; CDR3nt: TGTGCCAGCTCACCCTCCCTAGCGGAATTCTACGAGCAGTACTTC
j_gene: TRBJ2-2; abundance: many; d_gene: TRBD2; v_gene: TRBV27; CDR3aa: CASSIAGGELFF; CDR3nt: TGTGCCAGCAGTATAGCGGGCGGGGAGCTGTTTTTT
j_gene: TRBJ2-5; abundance: few; d_gene: NA; v_gene: TRBV7-9; CDR3aa: CASSLYGQGPQQETQYF; CDR3nt: TGTGCCAGCAGCTTATACGGTCAGGGTCCGCAACAAGAGACCCAGTACTTC
j_gene: TRBJ2-1; abundance: NA; d_gene: TRBD1; v_gene: TRBV10-1; CDR3aa: CASSPGTEGGWDNEQFF; CDR3nt: TGCGCCAGCAGTCCCGGGACAGAGGGCGGCTGGGACAATGAGCAGTTCTTC
j_gene: TRBJ2-5; abundance: NA; d_gene: TRBD1; v_gene: TRBV5-8; CDR3aa: CASSKRQGQGETQYF; CDR3nt: TGTGCCAGCAGCAAACGACAGGGGCAGGGAGAGACCCAGTACTTC
j_gene: TRBJ1-6; abundance: NA; d_gene: TRBD1; v_gene: TRBV12-3/TRBV12-4; CDR3aa: CASSPGGSSPLHF; CDR3nt: TGTGCCAGCAGTCCAGGGGGGAGTTCACCCCTCCACTTT
j_gene: TRBJ1-6; abundance: few; d_gene: NA; v_gene: TRBV21-1; CDR3aa: CASSKSGEENSPLHF; CDR3nt: TGTGCCAGCAGCAAGTCCGGGGAGGAGAATTCACCCCTCCACTTT
j_gene: TRBJ2-6; abundance: NA; d_gene: NA; v_gene: TRBV28; CDR3aa: CASISGSGANVLTF; CDR3nt: TGTGCCAGCATTTCGGGGTCTGGGGCCAACGTCCTGACTTTC
j_gene: TRBJ2-5; abundance: NA; d_gene: NA; v_gene: TRBV28; CDR3aa: CASSFRWQGAQETQYF; CDR3nt: TGTGCCAGCAGTTTCCGGTGGCAGGGCGCCCAAGAGACCCAGTACTTC
j_gene: TRBJ2-1; abundance: NA; d_gene: TRBD2; v_gene: TRBV25-1; CDR3aa: CASSGGLAGGTEQFF; CDR3nt: TGTGCCAGCAGTGGGGGACTAGCGGGAGGAACTGAGCAGTTCTTC
j_gene: TRBJ2-1; abundance: once; d_gene: TRBD2; v_gene: TRBV19; CDR3aa: CASSHGLAGGPREQFF; CDR3nt: TGTGCCAGTAGTCACGGACTAGCGGGAGGGCCGCGGGAGCAGTTCTTC
j_gene: TRBJ2-7; abundance: once; d_gene: NA; v_gene: TRBV5-1; CDR3aa: CASSLGQYYEQYF; CDR3nt: TGCGCCAGCAGCTTAGGACAGTACTACGAGCAGTACTTC
j_gene: TRBJ2-1; abundance: NA; d_gene: NA; v_gene: TRBV15; CDR3aa: CATSSNRYNEQFF; CDR3nt: TGTGCCACCAGCAGCAACAGATACAATGAGCAGTTCTTC
j_gene: TRBJ2-1; abundance: NA; d_gene: NA; v_gene: TRBV6-5; CDR3aa: CASVGPSLEQFF; CDR3nt: TGTGCCAGCGTGGGCCCCTCTTTAGAGCAGTTCTTC
j_gene: TRBJ1-4; abundance: NA; d_gene: TRBD1; v_gene: TRBV7-2; CDR3aa: CASSFTGQGIEKLFF; CDR3nt: TGTGCCAGCAGCTTTACGGGACAGGGGATTGAAAAACTGTTTTTT
j_gene: TRBJ2-3; abundance: NA; d_gene: NA; v_gene: TRBV24-1; CDR3aa: CATSDYRDRAGDTQYF; CDR3nt: TGTGCCACCAGTGATTACCGGGATAGGGCAGGAGATACGCAGTATTTT